Listed below are T cell receptor beta chains from one sample, sequenced in a study of blood T cell repertoires in COVID-19. This table comes from immunoSEQ multiplex PCR, and its TCRdb copy is limited to in-frame clones, with some not included. The repertoire holds hundreds of thousands of clones, with more than 75% as singletons. The sample comprised PBMCs or T cells enriched from blood (not recorded which). These receptor sequences come from a young man who had recovered from COVID-19. The CDR3 runs from the conserved cysteine through the conserved F or W. Fields, in order: D gene, clone size, J gene, V gene, CDR3 DNA, CDR3 protein. A D gene is named only where the DNA matches it firmly. Size is stated for part of the rows, as once, few or many counts, or as a class when the clone is expanded.

-,-,TRBJ1-3,TRBV9,TGTGCCAGCAGCGTAGCTTTGAGCTCTGGAAACACCATATATTTT,CASSVALSSGNTIYF
TRBD2,-,TRBJ2-7,TRBV14,TGTGCCAGCAGCTCAGCCGGAGCTAGCGGGAGCGGTGAGCAGTACTTC,CASSSAGASGSGEQYF
TRBD1,-,TRBJ1-1,TRBV7-9,TGTGCCAGCAGCTTCCCGAGCTGGACAGGGACAAACACTGAAGCTTTCTTT,CASSFPSWTGTNTEAFF
TRBD1,-,TRBJ1-1,TRBV5-1,TGCGCCAGCAGCTTGGATGGGGACAGGGGTGCTGAAGCTTTCTTT,CASSLDGDRGAEAFF
TRBD1,-,TRBJ1-2,TRBV9,TGTGCCAGCAGCATGGGACAGAACTATGGCTACACCTTC,CASSMGQNYGYTF
-,-,TRBJ1-5,TRBV9,TGTGCCAGCAGCCTGAATTTCCGTCGCAGGAAGGGCAATCAGCCCCAGCATTTT,CASSLNFRRRKGNQPQHF
TRBD1,-,TRBJ1-6,TRBV30,TGTGCCTGGGTTCCCCAGGGGGATTCACCCCTCCACTTT,CAWVPQGDSPLHF
-,-,TRBJ1-3,TRBV10-2,TGCGCCAGCAGTGAGTCGGCGGGCCGTGGGGATCCCTCTGGAAACACCATATATTTT,CASSESAGRGDPSGNTIYF
TRBD1,-,TRBJ2-6,TRBV6-5,TGTGCCAGCAGCCTTGGACAGGCATTCGCCAACGTCCTGACTTTC,CASSLGQAFANVLTF
-,-,TRBJ1-5,TRBV5-7,TGTGCCAGCCCGGGGCAGCCCCAGCATTTT,CASPGQPQHF
TRBD1,-,TRBJ1-1,TRBV5-1,TGCGCCAGCAGCCAATGGACAGGGAGGGCCTCTGGGGGAGACACTGAAGCTTTCTTT,CASSQWTGRASGGDTEAFF
-,once,TRBJ1-2,TRBV2,TGTGCCAGCAGTGATAACCAGGGCCCCTATGGCTACACCTTC,CASSDNQGPYGYTF
TRBD1,-,TRBJ1-5,TRBV9,TGTGCCAGCAGCGCCGGGACAGGGGTTTTTCAGCCCCAGCATTTT,CASSAGTGVFQPQHF
-,-,TRBJ2-3,TRBV5-1,TGCGCCAGCAGCTTTAGCGCGCGAGAGGATACGCAGTATTTT,CASSFSAREDTQYF
TRBD1,-,TRBJ2-1,TRBV7-6,TGTGCCAGCAGCTTACCCGGGACAGGGACGGGCTACAATGAGCAGTTCTTC,CASSLPGTGTGYNEQFF
-,-,TRBJ2-4,TRBV19,TGTGCCAGTAGTCCCGTCGGGGTAAACATTCAGTACTTC,CASSPVGVNIQYF
-,-,TRBJ2-7,TRBV10-1,TGCGCCAGCAGCGAAACCGGGTCTAATCTTTACGAGCAGTACTTC,CASSETGSNLYEQYF
TRBD2,once,TRBJ2-7,TRBV4-1,TGCGCCAGCAGCCAAGATACCCTAGCGGGAGAATGGGAATCCTACGAGCAGTACTTC,CASSQDTLAGEWESYEQYF
-,-,TRBJ2-3,TRBV9,TGTGCCAGCAGCGTAGATCCGGGAAGACGCACAGATACGCAGTATTTT,CASSVDPGRRTDTQYF
TRBD2,-,TRBJ2-1,TRBV6-5,TGTGCCAGCAGTTACTCCGGGACTAGCGGGAGCGATGAGCAGTTCTTC,CASSYSGTSGSDEQFF
-,-,TRBJ1-2,TRBV7-8,TGTGCCAGCAGTCAGGCCCGTAACCCTAACTATGGCTACACCTTC,CASSQARNPNYGYTF
TRBD1,-,TRBJ1-4,TRBV14,TGTGCCAGCAGCCATCTGGGGACAGGCCGCAATGAAAAACTGTTTTTT,CASSHLGTGRNEKLFF
-,-,TRBJ1-1,TRBV10-2,TGCGCCAGCAGTGAAAGGCAGGGGACACTGAACACTGAAGCTTTCTTT,CASSERQGTLNTEAFF
TRBD2,-,TRBJ2-5,TRBV18,TGTGCCAGCTCAACGGAACTAGCGGGAGAAGAGACCCAGTACTTC,CASSTELAGEETQYF
TRBD1,-,TRBJ2-3,TRBV7-9,TGTGCCAGCAGCCGACAAACAGGGGGCCGTTCTAGCACAGATACGCAGTATTTT,CASSRQTGGRSSTDTQYF
-,-,TRBJ1-5,TRBV29-1,TGCAGCGTTGCCGTGGGGGGGGGCGCGGGCAATCAGCCCCAGCATTTT,CSVAVGGGAGNQPQHF
-,-,TRBJ1-1,TRBV21-1,TGTGCCAGCAGCTCCGGACAGGGGACCCACACTGAAGCTTTCTTT,CASSSGQGTHTEAFF
-,few,TRBJ2-7,TRBV7-9,TGTGCCAGCAGCTCTTCGGGACAATCCTACGAGCAGTACTTC,CASSSSGQSYEQYF
TRBD2,once,TRBJ2-5,TRBV23-1,TGCGCCAGCAGTCAATGGCTAGCGGGAGGGCCCGGGAATTGCCAAGAGACCCAGTACTTC,CASSQWLAGGPGNCQETQYF
TRBD1,-,TRBJ2-7,TRBV2,TGTGCCAGCAGTCGGGACAGGGCCGACTACGAGCAGTACTTC,CASSRDRADYEQYF
TRBD1,once,TRBJ2-1,TRBV5-1,TGCGCCAGCAGCTTGGCAATTACAGGGGTCAATGAGCAGTTCTTC,CASSLAITGVNEQFF
TRBD1,-,TRBJ2-1,TRBV24-1,TGTGCCACCAGCCGACAGGGGGCCTACAATGAGCAGTTCTTC,CATSRQGAYNEQFF
-,-,TRBJ2-1,TRBV5-4,TGTGCCAGCAGCCAAAGCCCCATCTACAATGAGCAGTTCTTC,CASSQSPIYNEQFF
-,-,TRBJ2-1,TRBV30,TGTGCCTGGGAAGGGTGGAGGACCTACAATGAGCAGTTCTTC,CAWEGWRTYNEQFF
-,-,TRBJ2-1,TRBV5-1,TGCGCCAGCAGCCCCGAACAGGGATCCTACAATGAGCAGTTCTTC,CASSPEQGSYNEQFF
-,-,TRBJ1-1,TRBV28,TGTGCCAGCAGTTTCCGACAGGCCAGAAACACTGAAGCTTTCTTT,CASSFRQARNTEAFF
-,-,TRBJ2-7,TRBV30,TGTGCCTGGAGTGTGGGCCTCTACGAGCAGTACTTC,CAWSVGLYEQYF
TRBD2,-,TRBJ2-7,TRBV14,TGTGCCAGCAGCCCTCCCCGGGGGGGTGAGGGCGAGCAGTACTTC,CASSPPRGGEGEQYF
-,-,TRBJ1-1,TRBV19,TGTGCCAGTAGTATAGGTAGGGGAATGAACACTGAAGCTTTCTTT,CASSIGRGMNTEAFF
-,-,TRBJ1-5,TRBV2,TGTGCCAGCAGGAAGGAATGGGGGGATCAGCCCCAGCATTTT,CASRKEWGDQPQHF